The 28 T cell receptor beta chains in this list originate from one sample, sequenced in a study. TCRdb ran MiXCR on the 5' RACE reads and lists one entry per CDR3 protein. The data hold roughly 8,500 distinct CDR3 sequences, with 27% observed a single time. Sequenced input: naive CD4+ T cells sorted from a lymph node. Regarding subset: naive CD4+ T cells, CD4+CD45RA+CD25-. These receptors were taken from a female donor with breast cancer.

Many counts were recorded for this clonotype. The chain recombines TRBV15 with TRBJ2-4; TRBD2 matches at 12 bases. The germline CDR1 and CDR2 sequences are LNHNV and YYDKDF (reference sequence). The CDR3 covers 18 residues. Losses at the gene ends were 5 bases for V and 2 bases for J; bases not matched to a gene: 10. CDR3 region: CATSGRLTSGSSKNIQYF. CDR3 bases: TGTGCCACCAGCGGCCGCTTGACTAGCGGGAGTTCCAAAAACATTCAGTACTTC. The full variable domain, completed using reference TRBV15 and TRBJ2-4, is DAMVIQNPRYQVTQFGKPVTLSCSQTLNHNVMYWYQQKSSQAPKLLFHYYDKDFNNEADTPDNFQSRRPNTSFCFLDIRSPGLGDTAMYLCATSGRLTSGSSKNIQYFGAGTRLSVL.

There are a few counts of this clonotype. This clone may be a read error of a much larger clone one base away. J is TRBJ2-1 and V is TRBV20-1; 8 positions match TRBD1. Per germline, CDR1 DFQATT and CDR2 SNEGSKA (reference sequence). Germline trimming cut 0 bases from V and 7 bases from J; bases unmatched to any gene: 8. The CDR3 covers 15 residues. This CDR3 reads CSARDSGQERNEQFF. CDR3 coding DNA: TGCAGTGCTAGAGACTCGGGACAGGAGAGAAATGAGCAGTTCTTC.

This clonotype was found a few times. The V call is TRBV30, the J call TRBJ2-7; 12 bases line up with TRBD2. V lost 8 bases to trimming and J lost 5 bases; unmatched junction nucleotides: 7. Germline V gene data show CDR1 as GTSNPN and CDR2 as SVGIG (reference sequence). This CDR3 has 13 amino acids. The CDR3 bases are TGTGCCGGCACTAGCGGGGGGACTCACGAGCAGTACTTC. As protein: CAGTSGGTHEQYF.

This clonotype was observed many times. The V and J genes are TRBV4-1 and TRBJ2-1; 7 nucleotides align to TRBD1. This CDR3 is built from 14 residues. Unmatched junction bases numbered 6, after V lost 2 bases and J lost 8 bases. CDR1 MGHRA and CDR2 YSYEKL come from the germline V gene. CDR3 nucleotides: TGCGCCAGCAGCCAACCGACAGGGATCGATGAGCAGTTCTTC. Translated, it gives CASSQPTGIDEQFF.

This clonotype was picked up a small number of times. The chain links TRBV20-1 to TRBJ1-1; D not certain. V lost 6 bases and J lost 4, with 30 bases in between. Germline CDR1 DFQATT, CDR2 SNEGSKA (reference sequence). The CDR3 runs to 18 residues. DNA of the CDR3: TGCAGTGCGCCGACCAACAGAGACTTTCCTTGGGTTTCCACTGAAGCTTTCTTT. Protein sequence: CSAPTNRDFPWVSTEAFF.

Many counts were recorded for this clonotype. V is TRBV20-1 and J is TRBJ1-6; 7 nucleotides line up with TRBD1. The junction had 15 bases not matched to a gene; V was cut back by 0 bases and J by 7 bases. The germline CDR1 and CDR2 sequences are DFQATT and SNEGSKA (reference sequence). The CDR3 spans 18 residues. The CDR3 spells CSARDRWKMGQYNSPLHF. In DNA, the CDR3 is TGCAGTGCTAGAGACCGATGGAAAATGGGACAGTACAATTCACCCCTCCACTTT.

This clonotype is a singleton in its sample. A read error may account for a junction end that differs from germline. The genes are TRBV7-9 and TRBJ1-2; unclear D gene. Germline V CDR1 and CDR2: SEHNR, FQNEAQ (reference sequence). The CDR3 contains 14 residues. The CDR3 loop is CASSLKGADYCYTF. The CDR3 DNA sequence: TGTGCCAGCAGCTTAAAGGGCGCCGACTATTGCTACACCTTC.

This clonotype was found a few times. This chain links TRBV6-6 with TRBJ2-1; 10 bases agree with TRBD2. The CDR3 contains 16 residues. The V segment lost 4 bases and the J segment 5 bases; nucleotides outside the gene matches: 8. The V gene's germline CDR1 is MNHNY and CDR2 SVGAGI (reference sequence). In DNA form, the CDR3 reads TGTGCCAGCAGTTCACGACTAGCGGGCGGGGACAATGAGCAGTTCTTC. Translated, it gives CASSSRLAGGDNEQFF.

This clonotype is medium-sized by share. The chain carries TRBV7-3 and TRBJ2-7; 7 nucleotides align to TRBD1. This CDR3 comprises 15 residues. Germline lookup yields CDR1 SGHTA and CDR2 FQGTGA. The junction had 10 bases not matched to a gene; V was cut back by 5 bases and J by 3 bases. The CDR3 sequence: CASSPMPGGNYEQYF. The CDR3 DNA sequence: TGTGCCAGCAGCCCCATGCCAGGGGGAAACTACGAGCAGTACTTC.

This clonotype occurred many times. This may arise from a read error, as a much more abundant clone is one base away. V gene TRBV5-5 combines with J gene TRBJ2-1; weak D call: TRBD2 (6 bases). V lost 4 bases and J lost 8, with 16 bases in between. Looked up from germline, CDR1 is SGHKS and CDR2 is YYEKEE (reference sequence). This CDR3 has 14 amino acids. The CDR3 DNA follows: TGTGCCAGCAGCGGTGGACTATGTCAGGATGAGCAGTTCTTC. The encoded protein is CASSGGLCQDEQFF.

Comment on this clonotype: The junction and the germline gene differ at one end; a read error may be behind it. The V gene is TRBV5-1, the J gene TRBJ2-7; D is uncertain. This CDR3 contains 11 residues. Germline CDR1 is SGHRS and CDR2 is YFSETQ. Written as DNA, the CDR3 is TGCGCGAGCAGCTCATCCTACGAGCAGTACTTC. The encoded protein is CASSSSYEQYF.

The V gene is TRBV2, the J gene TRBJ1-4; 7 bases line up with TRBD1. CDR1 is SNHLY and CDR2 is FYNNEI in the germline V gene. The V gene end was trimmed by 7 bases and the J gene end by 7 bases; junction bases not matched to a gene: 6. The CDR3 sequence is 13 residues long. For the CDR3, the DNA is TGTGCCAGCACCCTGACAGGGAGTGAAAAACTGTTTTTT. It encodes CASTLTGSEKLFF.

Points on this clonotype: A much larger clone is a single base away; this may be a read error. The chain couples TRBV2 to TRBJ2-7, with D possibly TRBD1 on 5 matching bases. This CDR3 contains 12 residues. Per germline, CDR1 SNHLY and CDR2 FYNNEI. The CDR3: CASSRQSYEQNF. As DNA, the CDR3 is TGTGCCAGCAGTCGACAGTCCTACGAGCAGAACTTC. Variable domain in full (rest from reference TRBV2 and TRBJ2-7): EPEVTQTPSHQVTQMGQEVILRCVPISNHLYFYWYRQILGQKVEFLVSFYNNEISEKSEIFDDQFSVERPDGSNFTLKIRSTKLEDSAMYFCASSRQSYEQNFGPGTRLTVT.

This clonotype qualifies as medium-sized. V gene TRBV4-2 combines with J gene TRBJ2-1; TRBD2 matches 10 bases. CDR1 and CDR2 from the germline V gene are LGHNA and YNFKEQ. This CDR3 is built from 16 residues. V shed 0 bases and J 2 bases; nucleotides not matched to a gene: 1. This chain's CDR3 is CASSQDGTSAYNEQFF. The DNA of the CDR3 is TGTGCCAGCAGCCAAGACGGGACTAGCGCCTACAATGAGCAGTTCTTC.

For this clonotype: A much more abundant neighbour one base away suggests this may be a read error. The chain is built from TRBV29-1 and TRBJ2-5; 7 bases map to TRBD2. The germline CDR1 and CDR2 sequences are SQVTM and ANQGSEA. With V trimmed by 6 bases and J by 1 base, 2 bases remained unmatched. The CDR3 contains 12 residues. The CDR3 protein is CSVGRAQETQYF. The CDR3 DNA reads as TGCAGCGTAGGGAGGGCCCAAGAGACCCAGTACTTC.

Details on this clonotype: Given a much more abundant clone one base away, this may be a read error. V usage is TRBV5-5 and J usage is TRBJ1-2; tentative D call: TRBD1 (6 bases). V was trimmed by 1 base and J by 4 bases, leaving 11 bases between them. In germline, CDR1 is SGHKS, CDR2 YYEKEE (reference sequence). This CDR3 is built from 14 residues. The CDR3 spells CASSLSRGFYGYTF. The CDR3 DNA sequence: TGTGCCAGCAGCTTGAGCAGGGGATTCTATGGCTACACCTTC.

As concerns this clonotype: Given a much more abundant clone one base away, this may be a read error. The chain couples TRBV6-5 to TRBJ2-7; D is unclear. Germline values: CDR1 MNHEY, CDR2 SVGAGI. The CDR3 length is 17 residues. Trimming took 5 bases from V and 2 from J, leaving 22 bases between them. Written as DNA, the CDR3 is TGTGCCAGCAGTAAATTCTCGACCGGACCTCTAGCCTACGAGCAGTACTTC. Its protein product is CASSKFSTGPLAYEQYF.

This clonotype was detected a few times. V gene TRBV15 combines with J gene TRBJ1-5, with D possibly TRBD1 on 5 matching bases. Trimming left V 4 bases short and J 3 bases short, with 10 bases between. CDR1 is LNHNV and CDR2 is YYDKDF in the germline V gene (reference sequence). There are 14 residues in the CDR3. CDR3 sequence: CATSIDSLNQPQHF. Written as DNA, the CDR3 is TGTGCCACCAGCATAGACAGTCTCAATCAGCCCCAGCATTTT.

This clonotype is categorized as medium-sized (0.01 to 0.1%). J is TRBJ1-3 and V is TRBV30, with D uncertain. V was clipped by 2 bases and J by 0 bases, with 11 bases between them. Germline CDR1 GTSNPN, CDR2 SVGIG (reference sequence). This CDR3 has 15 amino acids. The CDR3 nucleotides are TGTGCCTGGAGTCCCGGACTGACCTCTGGAAACACCATATATTTT. It specifies CAWSPGLTSGNTIYF.

This clonotype is medium-sized (0.01 to 0.1%). The chain is built from TRBV20-1 and TRBJ1-3; 8 bases match TRBD1. J lost 1 base, V lost 3 bases, and 5 bases had no gene match. The CDR3 runs 15 residues. Germline lookup yields CDR1 DFQATT and CDR2 SNEGSKA (reference sequence). The DNA for the CDR3 is TGCAGTGCTAGTTACAGGGGGTTGTCTGGAAACACCATATATTTT. This gives the protein CSASYRGLSGNTIYF.

This clonotype was detected a few times. The chain employs TRBV5-1 and TRBJ2-1; D gene uncertain. Between the trimmed V and J ends, which lost 6 bases and 0 bases, there was a span of 13 bases. The CDR3 is 15 residues long. Germline CDR1 SGHRS, CDR2 YFSETQ. The CDR3 DNA is TGCGCCAGCAAGACCTTGGTGGGCTCCTACAATGAGCAGTTCTTC. Its translation is CASKTLVGSYNEQFF.

Sample share makes this clonotype medium-sized (0.01 to 0.1%). This chain uses TRBV20-1 with TRBJ1-2; 9 bases line up with TRBD1. This CDR3 is 13 amino acids long. V dropped 4 bases and J dropped 7; count of bases not matched to a gene: 7. CDR1 and CDR2 (germline): DFQATT, SNEGSKA (reference sequence). The CDR3: CSAKTGGSGGYTF. CDR3 coding DNA: TGCAGTGCTAAGACAGGGGGAAGTGGTGGCTACACCTTC.

On this clonotype itself: It may be a read error: a sequence one base away is much more abundant. V gene TRBV6-1 combines with J gene TRBJ2-1; TRBD1 aligns across 7 bases. The V gene's germline CDR1 is MNHNS and CDR2 SASEGT. The CDR3 spans 14 residues. The V gene end was trimmed by 8 bases and the J gene end by 2 bases; junction bases not matched to a gene: 6. CDR3 in amino acids: CASETGSTYNEQFF. The CDR3 nucleotides read TGTGCCAGCGAGACAGGGAGTACCTACAATGAGCAGTTCTTC.

This clonotype was counted ten times or more. The rearrangement links TRBV2 to TRBJ1-2, with 7 bases fitting TRBD1. Germline V lookup: CDR1 SNHLY, CDR2 FYNNEI. The V segment lost 6 bases and the J segment 0 bases; nucleotides outside the gene matches: 4. The CDR3 totals 14 residues. In nucleotides, the CDR3 is TGTGCCAGCAGCGGGACAGAAACTAACTATGGCTACACCTTC. Amino acids: CASSGTETNYGYTF.

This clonotype is medium-sized in the sample. This chain links TRBV25-1 with TRBJ2-4; tentatively, D is TRBD1 (6 bases). This CDR3 has 14 amino acids. The germline gives CDR1 MGHDK, CDR2 SYGVNS. Trimming cost V 2 bases and J 7 bases, with 12 bases left between them. CDR3 coding DNA: TGTGCCAGCAGTGAAGGGGGCCCTGGGAACATTCAGTACTTC. This translates into CASSEGGPGNIQYF.

This clonotype was seen repeatedly, ten times or more. Just one base apart from a much larger clone, this may be a read error. The J gene is TRBJ2-3, the V gene TRBV11-2; D is ambiguous. V lost 1 base and J 4 bases, leaving 9 bases between the germline ends. CDR3 length: 14 amino acids. The germline V gene encodes CDR1 SGHAT and CDR2 FQNNGV. The chain's CDR3 is CASSLGGTSDTQYF. DNA of the CDR3: TGTGCCAGCAGCTTAGGCGGCACCTCAGATACGCAGTATTTT.

There are many counts of this clonotype. Being one base from a much bigger clone, this may be a read error. The chain joins TRBV6-2 or TRBV6-3 to TRBJ2-5, with unresolved D. The CDR3 is 11 residues long. V lost 5 bases to trimming and J lost 5 bases, with 6 bases between them. Germline V gives CDR1 MNHEY, CDR2 SVGEGT. The CDR3 reads CASSTEETQYF. Written as DNA, the CDR3 is TGTGCCAGCAGTACCGAGGAGACCCAGTACTTC.

By share, this clonotype ranks as medium-sized (0.01 to 0.1%). This chain joins TRBV6-5 and TRBJ2-3; D gene unclear. CDR3 length equals 15 residues. Trimming cost V 6 bases and J 0 bases, with 13 bases left between them. Germline V CDR1 and CDR2: MNHEY, SVGAGI. The CDR3 loop reads CASRRDRTSTDTQYF. The CDR3 bases are TGTGCCAGCAGGAGAGATCGAACTAGCACAGATACGCAGTATTTT.